The following is a TCR beta chain sequence with its context. TCRdb reanalysed the reads using MiXCR and keeps one entry per CDR3 protein. Here the sample spans a few hundred thousand distinct CDR3 sequences, 22% being singletons. This specimen belongs to a study of T cell repertoires in cytomegalovirus infection. Germline assignment: CDR1 MNHEY and CDR2 SVGAGI. With 8 bases removed from V and 7 bases from J, the gap between germline ends came to 17 bases. This CDR3 has 14 amino acids. The source material was CD8+ T cells from PBMCs. This sequence was found in a human donor in good health (CMV status not recorded). Some clones in this sample may be carry-over from other donors' samples. The V call is TRBV6-5, the J call TRBJ1-4, with D maybe TRBD1 (6 bases). The CDR3 is CASRDRIYGEKLFF. The CDR3 nucleotides read TGTGCCAGCCGAGACAGGATCTATGGTGAAAAACTGTTTTTT.